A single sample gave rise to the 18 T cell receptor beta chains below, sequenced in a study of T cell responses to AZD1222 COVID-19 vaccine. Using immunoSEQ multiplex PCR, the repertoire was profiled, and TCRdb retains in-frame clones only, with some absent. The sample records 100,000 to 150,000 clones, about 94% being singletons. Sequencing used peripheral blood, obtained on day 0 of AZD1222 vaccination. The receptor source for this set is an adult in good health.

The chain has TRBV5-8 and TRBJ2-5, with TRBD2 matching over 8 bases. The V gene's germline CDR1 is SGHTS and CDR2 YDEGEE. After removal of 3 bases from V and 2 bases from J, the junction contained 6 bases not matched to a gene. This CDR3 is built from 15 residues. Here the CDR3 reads CASSSTGTRQETQYF. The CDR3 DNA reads TGTGCCAGCAGCTCTACCGGGACTAGACAAGAGACCCAGTACTTC.

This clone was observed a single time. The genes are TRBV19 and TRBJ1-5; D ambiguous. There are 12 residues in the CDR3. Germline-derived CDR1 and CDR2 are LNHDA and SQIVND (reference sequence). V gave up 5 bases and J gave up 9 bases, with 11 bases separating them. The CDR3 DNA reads TGTGCCAGTAGTCCCGGTGAGGGGCCCCAGCATTTT. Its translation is CASSPGEGPQHF.

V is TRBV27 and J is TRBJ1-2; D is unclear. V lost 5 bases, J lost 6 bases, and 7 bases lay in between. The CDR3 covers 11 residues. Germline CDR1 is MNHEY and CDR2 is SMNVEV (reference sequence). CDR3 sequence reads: CASSLGNGYTF. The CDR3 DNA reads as TGTGCCAGCAGTCTGGGGAATGGCTACACCTTC.

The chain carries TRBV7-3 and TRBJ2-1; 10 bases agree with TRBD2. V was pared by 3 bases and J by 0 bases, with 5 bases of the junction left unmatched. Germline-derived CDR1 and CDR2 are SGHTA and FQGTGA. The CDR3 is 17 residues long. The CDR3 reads CASSFFQREGSYNEQFF. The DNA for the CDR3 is TGTGCCAGCAGCTTTTTCCAGCGGGAGGGCTCCTACAATGAGCAGTTCTTC.

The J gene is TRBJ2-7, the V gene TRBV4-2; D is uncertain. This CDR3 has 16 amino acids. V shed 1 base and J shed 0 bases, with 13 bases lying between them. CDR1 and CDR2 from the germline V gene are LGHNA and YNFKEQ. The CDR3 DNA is TGTGCCAGCAGCCAAGGGCTCGACCTGAGCTCCTACGAGCAGTACTTC. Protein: CASSQGLDLSSYEQYF.

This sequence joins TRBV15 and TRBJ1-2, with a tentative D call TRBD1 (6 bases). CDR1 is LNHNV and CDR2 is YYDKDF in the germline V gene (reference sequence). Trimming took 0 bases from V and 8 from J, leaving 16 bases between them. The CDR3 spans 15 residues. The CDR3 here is CATSREAGGRGGYTF. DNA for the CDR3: TGTGCCACCAGCAGAGAGGCCGGGGGGCGTGGAGGCTACACCTTC.

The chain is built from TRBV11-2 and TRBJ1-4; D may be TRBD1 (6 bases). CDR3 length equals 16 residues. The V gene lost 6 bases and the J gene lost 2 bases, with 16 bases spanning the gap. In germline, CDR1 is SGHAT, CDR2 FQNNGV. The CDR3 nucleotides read TGTGCCAGCAGTCAATCCCCGGGGGGCACTAATGAAAAACTGTTTTTT. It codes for CASSQSPGGTNEKLFF.

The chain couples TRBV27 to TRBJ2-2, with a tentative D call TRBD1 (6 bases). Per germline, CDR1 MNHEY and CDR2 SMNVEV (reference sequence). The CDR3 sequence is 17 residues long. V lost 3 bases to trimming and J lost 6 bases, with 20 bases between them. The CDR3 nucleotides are TGTGCCAGCAGTTTTCAATTATGGCAGGGGAATGCCGGGGAGCTGTTTTTT. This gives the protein CASSFQLWQGNAGELFF.

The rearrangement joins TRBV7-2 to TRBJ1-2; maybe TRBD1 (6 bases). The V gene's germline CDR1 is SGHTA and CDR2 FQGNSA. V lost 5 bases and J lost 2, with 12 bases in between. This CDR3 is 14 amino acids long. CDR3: CASSPTTGNYGYTF. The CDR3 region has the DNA TGTGCCAGCAGCCCAACAACAGGGAACTATGGCTACACCTTC.

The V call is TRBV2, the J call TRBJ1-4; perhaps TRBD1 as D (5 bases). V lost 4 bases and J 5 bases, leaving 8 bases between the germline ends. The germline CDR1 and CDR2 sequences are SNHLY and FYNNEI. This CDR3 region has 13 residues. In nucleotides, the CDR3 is TGTGCCAGCAGTGGGGCAGGGAATGAAAAACTGTTTTTT. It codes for CASSGAGNEKLFF.

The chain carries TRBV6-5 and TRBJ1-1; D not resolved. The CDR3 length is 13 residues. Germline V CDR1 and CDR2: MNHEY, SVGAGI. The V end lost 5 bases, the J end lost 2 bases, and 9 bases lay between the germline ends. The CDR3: CASSPDENTEAFF. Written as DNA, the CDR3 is TGTGCCAGCAGTCCGGATGAAAACACTGAAGCTTTCTTT.

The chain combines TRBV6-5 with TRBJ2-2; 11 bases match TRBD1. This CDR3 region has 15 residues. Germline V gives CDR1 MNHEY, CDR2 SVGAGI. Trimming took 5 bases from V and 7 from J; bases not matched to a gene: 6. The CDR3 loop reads CASSIGQGAVGELFF. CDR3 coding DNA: TGTGCCAGCAGTATTGGACAGGGGGCGGTCGGGGAGCTGTTTTTT.

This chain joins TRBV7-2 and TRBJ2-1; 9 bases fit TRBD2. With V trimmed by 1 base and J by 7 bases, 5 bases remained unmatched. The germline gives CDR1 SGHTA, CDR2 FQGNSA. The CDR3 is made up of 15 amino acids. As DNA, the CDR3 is TGTGCCAGCAGCTTAGTTCTAGCGGGGAATAATGAGCAGTTCTTC. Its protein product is CASSLVLAGNNEQFF. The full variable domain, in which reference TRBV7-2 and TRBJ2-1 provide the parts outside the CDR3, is GAGVSQSPSNKVTEKGKDVELRCDPISGHTALYWYRQSLGQGLEFLIYFQGNSAPDKSGLPSDRFSAERTGGSVSTLTIQRTQQEDSAVYLCASSLVLAGNNEQFFGPGTRLTVL.

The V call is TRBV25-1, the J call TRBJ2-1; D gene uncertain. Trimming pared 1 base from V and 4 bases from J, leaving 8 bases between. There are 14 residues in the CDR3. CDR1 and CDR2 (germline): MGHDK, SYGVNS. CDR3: CASSEFVQYNEQFF. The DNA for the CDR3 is TGTGCCAGCAGTGAATTCGTACAGTACAATGAGCAGTTCTTC.

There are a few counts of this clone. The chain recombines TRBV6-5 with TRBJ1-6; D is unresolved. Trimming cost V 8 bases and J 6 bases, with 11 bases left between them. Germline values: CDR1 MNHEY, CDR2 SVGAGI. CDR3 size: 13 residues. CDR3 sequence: CASRETVNSPLHF. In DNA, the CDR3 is TGTGCCAGCCGGGAAACTGTTAATTCACCCCTCCACTTT.

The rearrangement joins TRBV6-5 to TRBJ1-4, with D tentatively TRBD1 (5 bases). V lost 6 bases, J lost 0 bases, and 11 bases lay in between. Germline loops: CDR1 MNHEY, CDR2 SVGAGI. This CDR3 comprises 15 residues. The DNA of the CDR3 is TGTGCCAGCAGGGCCCTGGGGGCAACTAATGAAAAACTGTTTTTT. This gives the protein CASRALGATNEKLFF.

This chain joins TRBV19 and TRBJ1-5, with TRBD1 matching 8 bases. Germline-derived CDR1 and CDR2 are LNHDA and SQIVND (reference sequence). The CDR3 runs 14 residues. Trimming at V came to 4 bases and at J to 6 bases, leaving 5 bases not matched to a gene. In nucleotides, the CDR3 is TGTGCCAGTAGTACGACAGGGACAGGTCAGCCCCAGCATTTT. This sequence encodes CASSTTGTGQPQHF.

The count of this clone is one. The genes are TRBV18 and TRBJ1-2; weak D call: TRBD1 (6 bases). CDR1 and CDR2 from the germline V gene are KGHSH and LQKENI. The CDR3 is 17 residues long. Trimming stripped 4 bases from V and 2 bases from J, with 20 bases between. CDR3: CASSHLSGDTENYGYTF. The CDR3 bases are TGTGCCAGCTCACACTTATCTGGGGACACGGAAAACTATGGCTACACCTTC. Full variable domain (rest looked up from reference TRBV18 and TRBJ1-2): NAGVMQNPRHLVRRRGQEARLRCSPMKGHSHVYWYRQLPEEGLKFMVYLQKENIIDESGMPKERFSAEFPKEGPSILRIQQVVRGDSAAYFCASSHLSGDTENYGYTFGSGTRLTVV.